This T cell receptor (beta chain) was sequenced in a study of blood T cells in healthy people across ages. Comments on this clonotype: Its target is unknown.

Study-level findings and limits: Bulk PBMC profiling left naive and antigen-experienced comparisons inconclusive.

CDR1 is MNHNS, CDR2 SASEGT, per germline. V was pared by 0 bases and J by 4 bases, with 6 bases of the junction left unmatched. The CDR3 covers 17 residues. A second PCR, run for about 6 to 12 cycles, used a sample-barcoded 5' primer plus a J-beta primer mix. Unique molecular identifiers of 12 random nucleotides labeled each cDNA. Each sample yielded at least 3 million CDR3-containing paired-end reads. TCRdb reprocessed the 5' RACE reads via MiXCR and lists one record per CDR3 protein. Of fewer than 1.5 million distinct CDR3 sequences in the sample, 40% to 50% were seen once. The chain carries TRBV6-1 and TRBJ2-1; 10 bases are shared with TRBD1. The sample was blood. The sequence was obtained from a young woman in good health. The CDR3 nucleotides are TGTGCCAGCAGTGAAGCGCCGGACAGGGGGGAATACAATGAGCAGTTCTTC. Its protein is CASSEAPDRGEYNEQFF.